This TCR beta chain comes out of a study of T cells after yellow fever vaccination. This CDR3 spans 11 amino acids. V lost 6 bases and J lost 8, with 7 bases in between. Germline V gene sequence: CDR1 SGHVS, CDR2 FQNEAQ. A single record per CDR3 protein comes from TCRdb applying MiXCR to the 5' RACE reads. The sample includes 300,000 to 400,000 distinct CDR3 sequences, approximately 13% of them seen just once. This clonotype was counted many times. This specimen consisted of CD4+ T cells sorted from PBMCs, obtained 15 days after the yellow fever booster vaccination. This clonotype was sampled from a man aged 18 to 29 who received the YFV17D yellow fever vaccine. The rearrangement uses TRBV7-8 and TRBJ2-2; D is perhaps TRBD1 (6 bases). In nucleotides, the CDR3 is TGTGCCAGCAGACAGGGAGGGGAGCTGTTTTTT. Its translation: CASRQGGELFF.